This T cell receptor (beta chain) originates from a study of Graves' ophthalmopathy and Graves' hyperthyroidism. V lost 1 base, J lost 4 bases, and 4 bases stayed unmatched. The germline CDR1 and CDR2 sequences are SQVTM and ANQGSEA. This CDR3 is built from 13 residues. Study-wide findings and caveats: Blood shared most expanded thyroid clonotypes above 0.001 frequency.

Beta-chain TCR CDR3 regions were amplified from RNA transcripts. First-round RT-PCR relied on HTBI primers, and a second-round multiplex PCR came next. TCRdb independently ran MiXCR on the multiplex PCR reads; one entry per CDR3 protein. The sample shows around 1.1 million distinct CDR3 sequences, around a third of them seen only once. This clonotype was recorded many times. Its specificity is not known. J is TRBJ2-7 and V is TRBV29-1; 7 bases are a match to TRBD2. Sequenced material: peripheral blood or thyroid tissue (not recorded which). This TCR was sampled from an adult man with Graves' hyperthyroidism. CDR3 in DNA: TGCAGCGTTGAAGTGGCTAGCGGATACGAGCAGTACTTC. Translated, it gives CSVEVASGYEQYF.